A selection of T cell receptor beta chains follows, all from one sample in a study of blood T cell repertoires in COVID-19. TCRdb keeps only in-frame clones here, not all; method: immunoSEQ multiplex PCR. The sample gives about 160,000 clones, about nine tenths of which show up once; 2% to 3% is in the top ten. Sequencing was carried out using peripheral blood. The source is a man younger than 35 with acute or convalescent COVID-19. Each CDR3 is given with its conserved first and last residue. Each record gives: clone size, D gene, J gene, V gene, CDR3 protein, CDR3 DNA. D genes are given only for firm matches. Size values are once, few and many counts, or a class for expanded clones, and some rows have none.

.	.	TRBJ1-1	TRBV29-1	CSVDSGAPTVNTEAFF	TGCAGCGTTGATTCGGGAGCACCGACGGTGAACACTGAAGCTTTCTTT
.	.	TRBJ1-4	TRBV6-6	CASRQQRFNEKLFF	TGTGCCAGCAGACAACAGAGATTTAATGAAAAACTGTTTTTT
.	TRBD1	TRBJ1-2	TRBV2	CASSGGTGYGYTF	TGTGCCAGCAGTGGCGGGACAGGGTATGGCTACACCTTC
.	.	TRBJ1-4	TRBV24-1	CATSGMGEKLFF	TGTGCCACCAGTGGGATGGGCGAAAAACTGTTTTTT
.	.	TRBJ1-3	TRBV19	CASSIGRAFSGNTIYF	TGTGCCAGTAGTATCGGGCGGGCCTTCTCTGGAAACACCATATATTTT
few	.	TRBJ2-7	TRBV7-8	CASSSARGASGKYF	TGTGCCAGCAGCTCCGCCCGGGGGGCTAGTGGGAAGTACTTC
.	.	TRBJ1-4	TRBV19	CASSITQAGGKLFF	TGTGCCAGTAGTATTACGCAGGCGGGTGGAAAACTGTTTTTT
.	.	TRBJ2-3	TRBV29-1	CSVGPLDTQYF	TGCAGCGTTGGGCCCCTGGATACGCAGTATTTT
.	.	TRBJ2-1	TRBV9	CASSVGRTSYNEQFF	TGTGCCAGCAGCGTAGGTCGGACTTCCTACAATGAGCAGTTCTTC
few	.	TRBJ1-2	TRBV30	CAWSRSGALDYGYTF	TGTGCCTGGAGTAGATCAGGGGCGTTGGACTATGGCTACACCTTC
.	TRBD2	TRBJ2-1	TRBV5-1	CASSSLAGEMNEQFF	TGCGCCAGCAGCTCCCTAGCGGGGGAGATGAATGAGCAGTTCTTC
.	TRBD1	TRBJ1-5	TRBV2	CASSGTGGQPQHF	TGTGCCAGCAGTGGGACAGGGGGACAGCCCCAGCATTTT
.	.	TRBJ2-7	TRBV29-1	CSVVLGQGFFEQYF	TGCAGCGTTGTTTTGGGACAAGGGTTTTTCGAGCAGTACTTC
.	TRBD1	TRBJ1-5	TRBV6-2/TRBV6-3	CASSQGGTNQPQHF	TGTGCCAGCAGTCAAGGGGGCACGAATCAGCCCCAGCATTTT
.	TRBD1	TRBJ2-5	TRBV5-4	CASSWGQGAGETQYF	TGTGCCAGCAGCTGGGGACAGGGGGCCGGAGAGACCCAGTACTTC
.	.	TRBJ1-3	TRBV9	CASSPGHESGNTIYF	TGTGCCAGCAGCCCGGGACACGAATCTGGAAACACCATATATTTT
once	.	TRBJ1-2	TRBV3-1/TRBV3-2	CASSPKTGTLNGYTF	TGTGCCAGCAGCCCGAAAACAGGGACGCTTAATGGCTACACCTTC
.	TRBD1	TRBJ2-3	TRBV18	CASSPQTGGTDTQYF	TGTGCCAGCTCACCACAGACAGGGGGCACAGATACGCAGTATTTT
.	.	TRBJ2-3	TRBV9	CASSVAPGEADTQYF	TGTGCCAGCAGCGTAGCCCCGGGAGAAGCAGATACGCAGTATTTT
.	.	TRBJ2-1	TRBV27	CASSSAQRGEQFF	TGTGCCAGCAGTTCCGCCCAGCGTGGTGAGCAGTTCTTC
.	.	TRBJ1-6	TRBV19	CASSIRLSGSPLHF	TGTGCCAGTAGTATACGACTATCGGGTTCACCCCTCCACTTT
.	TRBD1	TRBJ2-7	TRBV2	CASNRDSTSYEQYF	TGTGCCAGCAATCGGGACAGTACCTCCTACGAGCAGTACTTC
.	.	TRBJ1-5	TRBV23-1	CATLPTAHSNQPQHF	TGCGCCACCCTCCCGACAGCGCATAGCAATCAGCCCCAGCATTTT
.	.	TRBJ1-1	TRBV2	CATQQDVMNTEAFF	TGTGCCACCCAACAGGACGTTATGAACACTGAAGCTTTCTTT
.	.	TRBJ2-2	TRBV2	CASSEVGTGELFF	TGTGCCAGCAGTGAAGTAGGGACAGGGGAGCTGTTTTTT
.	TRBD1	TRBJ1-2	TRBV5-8	CASSFRDRQVYGYTF	TGTGCCAGCAGCTTCCGGGACAGGCAAGTTTATGGCTACACCTTC
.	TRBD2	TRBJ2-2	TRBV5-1	CASSTSGDPGELFF	TGCGCCAGCAGCACAAGCGGGGATCCCGGGGAGCTGTTTTTT
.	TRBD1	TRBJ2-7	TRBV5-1	CASSLPGTAERYEQYF	TGCGCCAGCAGCTTACCTGGGACAGCAGAGAGATACGAGCAGTACTTC
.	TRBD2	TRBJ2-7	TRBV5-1	CASSFREGRDEQYF	TGCGCCAGCAGCTTCAGGGAGGGTCGCGACGAGCAGTACTTC
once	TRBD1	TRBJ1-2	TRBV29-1	CSVWGGQGKNNGYTF	TGCAGCGTTTGGGGGGGACAGGGGAAGAATAATGGCTACACCTTC
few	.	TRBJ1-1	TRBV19	CASSIRGMNTEAFF	TGTGCCAGTAGTATAAGGGGGATGAACACTGAAGCTTTCTTT
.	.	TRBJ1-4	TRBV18	CASSPNRRARNEKLFF	TGTGCCAGCTCACCAAATAGGAGGGCACGGAATGAAAAACTGTTTTTT
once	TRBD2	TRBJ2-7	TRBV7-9	CASSPGLAAYEQYF	TGTGCCAGCAGCCCCGGACTAGCAGCCTACGAGCAGTACTTC
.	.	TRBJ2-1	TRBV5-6	CASSLAGEGVNEQFF	TGTGCCAGCAGCTTGGCAGGGGAAGGGGTCAATGAGCAGTTCTTC
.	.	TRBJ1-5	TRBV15	CATSRASTGLQPQHF	TGTGCCACCAGCAGAGCGTCAACAGGGCTCCAGCCCCAGCATTTT
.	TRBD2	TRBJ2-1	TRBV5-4	CASSYYSRGDNEQFF	TGTGCCAGCAGTTACTACTCGCGGGGGGACAATGAGCAGTTCTTC
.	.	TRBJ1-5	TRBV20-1	CSASRQGLMFGNQPQHF	TGCAGTGCTAGTCGCCAGGGGTTAATGTTCGGCAATCAGCCCCAGCATTTT
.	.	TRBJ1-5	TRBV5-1	CASSLGTGYNQPQHF	TGCGCCAGCAGCTTGGGTACAGGGTACAATCAGCCCCAGCATTTT
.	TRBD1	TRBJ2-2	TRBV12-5	CASGQDRETSTGELFF	TGTGCTAGTGGTCAAGACAGGGAAACGTCCACCGGGGAGCTGTTTTTT
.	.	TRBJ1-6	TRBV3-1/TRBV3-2	CASSLQTVAHSPLHF	TGTGCCAGCAGCCTCCAGACTGTAGCCCATTCACCCCTCCACTTT
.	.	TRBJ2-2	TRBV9	CASSVARGKAGVVDTGELFF	TGTGCCAGCAGCGTGGCGAGGGGGAAGGCTGGAGTTGTAGACACCGGGGAGCTGTTTTTT
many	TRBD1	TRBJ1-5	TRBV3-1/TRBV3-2	CASSQGQDSNQPQHF	TGTGCCAGCAGCCAGGGACAGGATAGCAATCAGCCCCAGCATTTT
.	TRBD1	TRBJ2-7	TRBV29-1	CSAGQGTYEQYF	TGCAGCGCTGGACAGGGAACCTACGAGCAGTACTTC
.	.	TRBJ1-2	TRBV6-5	CASCRGLWDYGYTF	TGTGCCAGCTGCAGGGGCCTATGGGACTATGGCTACACCTTC
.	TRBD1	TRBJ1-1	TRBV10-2	CASSDPRTGSKNTEAFF	TGCGCCAGCAGTGATCCAAGGACAGGGTCTAAAAACACTGAAGCTTTCTTT
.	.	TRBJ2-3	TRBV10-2	CASRGLERDTQYF	TGCGCCAGCCGTGGACTTGAGCGGGATACGCAGTATTTT
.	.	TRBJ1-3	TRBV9	CASSVGGGGPGNTIYF	TGTGCCAGCAGCGTAGGGGGAGGAGGGCCTGGAAACACCATATATTTT
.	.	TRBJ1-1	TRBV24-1	CATGWTEKNTEAFF	TGTGCCACCGGATGGACAGAGAAGAACACTGAAGCTTTCTTT
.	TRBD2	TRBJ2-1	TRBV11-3	CASSSVLSGRTNEQFF	TGTGCCAGCAGCTCCGTCCTTAGCGGGAGAACGAATGAGCAGTTCTTC
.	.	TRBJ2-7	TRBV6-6	CASSYSGGLRHEQYF	TGTGCCAGCAGTTACTCGGGGGGTCTTCGGCACGAGCAGTACTTC
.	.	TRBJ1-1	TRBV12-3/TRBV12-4	CASSLWSTEAFF	TGTGCCAGCAGTTTATGGAGTACTGAAGCTTTCTTT
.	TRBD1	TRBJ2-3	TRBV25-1	CASSEDRGRTDTQYF	TGTGCCAGCAGTGAGGACAGGGGCCGAACAGATACGCAGTATTTT
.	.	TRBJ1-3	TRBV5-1	CASSSWTDGNTIYF	TGCGCCAGCAGCTCCTGGACAGACGGAAACACCATATATTTT
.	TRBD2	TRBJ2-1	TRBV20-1	CSASPGLGANEQFF	TGCAGTGCTAGTCCGGGACTAGGTGCCAATGAGCAGTTCTTC
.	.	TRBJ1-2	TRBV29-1	CSVEGGYGYTF	TGCAGCGTTGAAGGAGGGTATGGCTACACCTTC
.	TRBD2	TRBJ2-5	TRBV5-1	CASSKASGGLETQYF	TGCGCCAGCAGCAAGGCTAGCGGGGGATTAGAGACCCAGTACTTC
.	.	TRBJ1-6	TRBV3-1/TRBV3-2	CASGAVNSPLHF	TGTGCCAGCGGGGCGGTTAATTCACCCCTCCACTTT